The clone carrying this T cell receptor beta chain was counted once. No antigen is known for it. This sample stems from a study of OX40 agonist ivuxolimab in advanced cancers. Study summary: Patients were given ivuxolimab, an antibody that agonizes OX40 (CD134). Partial responses occurred in three patients (one hepatocellular carcinoma, two cutaneous melanoma). Study-wide points: The study found that CD8+ T cells averaged more expanded clones than CD4+. At 0.1 to 3.0 mg/kg and by week 6, CD4+ and CD8+ T cells in the blood had expanded clonally.

V shed 1 base and J 4 bases; nucleotides not matched to a gene: 7. The CDR3 spans 15 residues. The germline V gene encodes CDR1 SGHTA and CDR2 FQGNSA. Profiling relied on immunoSEQ multiplex PCR, and the TCRdb table lists in-frame clones only, not all of them. Here the sample spans tens of thousands of clones, about 86% being singletons. The source was CD4+ or CD8+ T cells sorted from blood, collected in a trial of the OX40 agonist ivuxolimab. The source of this sequence is an adult with an advanced solid tumor such as melanoma, head and neck, liver or kidney cancer. The chain has TRBV7-2 and TRBJ2-7, with TRBD1 matching 7 bases. The CDR3 DNA follows: TGTGCCAGCAGCTTAGGGGGGACAGAATCGTACGAGCAGTACTTC. Encoded protein: CASSLGGTESYEQYF.